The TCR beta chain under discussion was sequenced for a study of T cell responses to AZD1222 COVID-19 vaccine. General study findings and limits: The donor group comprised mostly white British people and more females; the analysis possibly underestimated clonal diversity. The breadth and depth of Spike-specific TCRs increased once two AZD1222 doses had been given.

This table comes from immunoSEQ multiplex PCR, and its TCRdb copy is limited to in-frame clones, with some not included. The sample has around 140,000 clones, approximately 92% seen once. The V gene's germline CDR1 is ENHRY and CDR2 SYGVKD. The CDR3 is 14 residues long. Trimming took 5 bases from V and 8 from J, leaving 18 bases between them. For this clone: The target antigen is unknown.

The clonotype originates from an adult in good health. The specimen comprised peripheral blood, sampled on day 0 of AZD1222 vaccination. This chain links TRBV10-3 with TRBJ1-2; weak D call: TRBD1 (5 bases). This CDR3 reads CAISPSGEARGYTF. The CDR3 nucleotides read TGTGCCATCAGTCCATCGGGGGAAGCAAGAGGCTACACCTTC.